A selection of T cell receptor beta chains follows, all from one sample in a study of shared clonotypes between healthy human individuals. Sequenced by immunoSEQ multiplex PCR; TCRdb stores in-frame clones only, minus some. The sample includes about 750,000 clones, nearly 95% of them seen just once. The sample comprised naive CD8+ T cells sorted from blood. The receptors here all came from a man aged 25 to 40 in good health. Both conserved end residues are part of each CDR3. D genes are given only for firm matches. Expanded clones are given a class, and other clones once, few, many or no size at all.

>15|TRBV4-1|NA|TRBJ2-7|NA
TGCGCCAGCAGCCAAGAAACCGGACCCCAAATGGAGCAGTACTTC
CASSQETGPQMEQYF
>12|TRBV7-9|NA|TRBJ2-7|NA
TGTGCCAGCAGCGGGGACAACTACGAGCAGTACTTC
CASSGDNYEQYF
>13|TRBV9|TRBD1|TRBJ2-7|once
TGTGCCAGCAGCGTAGACAGGGGGAACGAGCAGTACTTC
CASSVDRGNEQYF
>16|TRBV7-2|TRBD2|TRBJ2-4|NA
TGTGCCAGCAGCTTAGTACTAGCGGGAACCAAAAACATTCAGTACTTC
CASSLVLAGTKNIQYF
>13|TRBV29-1|TRBD2|TRBJ2-7|NA
TGCAGCGTCAGGACTAGCGGGGTCTACGAGCAGTACTTC
CSVRTSGVYEQYF
>16|TRBV28|TRBD1|TRBJ1-5|NA
TGTGCCAGCAGTTTGGGGACAGGGTATAGCAATCAGCCCCAGCATTTT
CASSLGTGYSNQPQHF
>15|TRBV11-2|TRBD1|TRBJ1-1|NA
TGTGCCAGCAGCTTAGGTACAGGGGTGAACACTGAAGCTTTCTTT
CASSLGTGVNTEAFF
>15|TRBV4-2|TRBD2|TRBJ2-1|NA
TGTGCCAGCAGCCAGGTCTACGGGACTAGGGATGAGCAGTTCTTC
CASSQVYGTRDEQFF
>15|TRBV5-1|NA|TRBJ2-1|once
TGCGCCAGCAGCTTGGGGCAGAGCTCCTACAATGAGCAGTTCTTC
CASSLGQSSYNEQFF
>13|TRBV6-6|NA|TRBJ2-1|few
TGTGCCAGCAGCCCCAGTTTGGAATCCGAGCAGTTCTTC
CASSPSLESEQFF
>15|TRBV28|TRBD1|TRBJ2-2|NA
TGTGCCAGCAGTTTGGACAGGGTGAACACCGGGGAGCTGTTTTTT
CASSLDRVNTGELFF